This T cell receptor beta chain was captured in a study of identical twins. With no exceptions, donors were healthy Caucasians. TCRdb processed the 5' RACE reads anew with MiXCR; each CDR3 protein has one entry. The top ten hold about 0.3% of the sample, which has some 1,600,000 distinct CDR3 sequences, 25% to 35% seen once. The germline V gene has CDR1 MNHGY and CDR2 SVAAGI. The CDR3 has 14 residues. Trimming cost V 11 bases and J 2 bases; bases outside gene matches: 10. General observations from the study: The conclusions drew on cross-sectional statistical analysis instead of tracking the same donors. With abundant cord blood beta clonotypes, insertions were fewer; memory repertoires showed no such pattern. Recombination models fit unrelated individuals' TCR alpha sharing but underestimated twins'.

This clonotype was observed a few times. Antigen: not known. What was sequenced was cord blood. The V gene is TRBV6-9, the J gene TRBJ2-7; TRBD1 matches 9 bases. The TCR sequence derives from a newborn girl in good health. The CDR3 loop is CASRTGDPTYEQYF. CDR3 in DNA: TGTGCCTCTCGGACAGGGGACCCAACCTACGAGCAGTACTTC.